This T cell receptor beta chain was sequenced in a study of blood T cell repertoires in COVID-19. Libraries were prepared by immunoSEQ multiplex PCR; TCRdb keeps only in-frame clonotypes and omits some of them. The sample holds fewer than 250,000 clones, around 90% seen once. Germline V gene lookup returns CDR1 SGHRS and CDR2 YFSETQ. Germline trimming cut 0 bases from V and 2 bases from J; bases unmatched to any gene: 3. The CDR3 loop spans 15 amino acids. The chain recombines TRBV5-1 with TRBJ2-7; 9 nucleotides agree with TRBD1. The specimen sequenced was peripheral blood. This receptor was identified in a man younger than 40 with COVID-19, enrolled during active disease. This CDR3 is CASSLEGQGAYEQYF. Here the CDR3 DNA reads TGCGCCAGCAGCTTGGAGGGACAGGGAGCCTACGAGCAGTACTTC.